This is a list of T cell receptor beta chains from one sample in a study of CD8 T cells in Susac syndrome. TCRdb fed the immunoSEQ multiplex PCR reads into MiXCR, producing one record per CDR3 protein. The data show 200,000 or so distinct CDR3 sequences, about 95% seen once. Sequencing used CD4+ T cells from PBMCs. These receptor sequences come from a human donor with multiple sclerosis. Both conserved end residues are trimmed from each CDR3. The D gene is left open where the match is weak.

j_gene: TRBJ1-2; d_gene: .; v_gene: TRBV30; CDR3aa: AWTDPSGYT
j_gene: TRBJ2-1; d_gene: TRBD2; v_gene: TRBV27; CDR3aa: ASSSPLAGGDEQF
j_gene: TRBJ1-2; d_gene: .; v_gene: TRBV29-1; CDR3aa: SVESPRNYGYT
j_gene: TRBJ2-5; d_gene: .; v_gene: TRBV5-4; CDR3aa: ASTKATGQETQY
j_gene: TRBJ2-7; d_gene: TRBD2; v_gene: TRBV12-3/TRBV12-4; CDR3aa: ASSLDGGTYEQY
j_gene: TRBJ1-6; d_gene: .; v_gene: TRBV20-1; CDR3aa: SARAGGSDSPLH
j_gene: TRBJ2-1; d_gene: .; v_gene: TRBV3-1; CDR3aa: ASSQASGEQF
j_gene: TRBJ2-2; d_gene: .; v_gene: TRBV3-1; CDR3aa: ASREDGGHGELF
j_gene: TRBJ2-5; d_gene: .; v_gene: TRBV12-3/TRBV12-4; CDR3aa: ASSFLKETQY
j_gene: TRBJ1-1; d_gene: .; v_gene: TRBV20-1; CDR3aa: SARVRQLRAEAF
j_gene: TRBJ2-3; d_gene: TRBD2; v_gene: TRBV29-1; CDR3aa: SAAAGGPAADTQY
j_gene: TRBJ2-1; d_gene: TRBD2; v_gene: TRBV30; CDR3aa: AWSVGGGHNEQF
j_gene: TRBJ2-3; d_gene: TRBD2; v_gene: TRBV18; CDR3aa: ASSPQRGGRGTDTQY
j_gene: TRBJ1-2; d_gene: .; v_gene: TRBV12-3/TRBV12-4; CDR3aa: ASSPLKQGHGYT
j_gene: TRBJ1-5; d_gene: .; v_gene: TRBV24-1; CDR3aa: ATSVAGVNQPQH
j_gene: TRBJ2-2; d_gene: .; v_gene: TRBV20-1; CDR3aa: SASDLAGELF
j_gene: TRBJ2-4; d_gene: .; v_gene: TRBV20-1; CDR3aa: SAGGTVQNIQY
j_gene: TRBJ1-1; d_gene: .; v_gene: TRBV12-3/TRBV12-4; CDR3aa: ASSLGRGRERSEAF
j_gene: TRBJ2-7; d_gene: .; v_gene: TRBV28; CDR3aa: ASIPYRSPGSSEQY
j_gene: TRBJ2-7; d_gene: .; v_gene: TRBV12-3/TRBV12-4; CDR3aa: ASGSTQGPPYEQY
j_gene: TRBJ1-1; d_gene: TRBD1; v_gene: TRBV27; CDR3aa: ASRPQGATNTEAF
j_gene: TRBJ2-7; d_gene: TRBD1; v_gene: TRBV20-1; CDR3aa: SASGQGALHEQY
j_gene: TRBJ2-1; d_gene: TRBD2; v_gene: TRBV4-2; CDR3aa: ASSLQQTSGSHEQF
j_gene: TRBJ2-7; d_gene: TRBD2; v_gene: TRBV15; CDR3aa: AILAGGHYEQY
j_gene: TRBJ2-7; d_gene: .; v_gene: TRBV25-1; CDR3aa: ASSERGYEQY
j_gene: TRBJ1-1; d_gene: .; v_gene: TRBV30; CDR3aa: AWTLQGFETEAF
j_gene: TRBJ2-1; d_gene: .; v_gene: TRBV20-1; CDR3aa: SARDVSPVSEQF